The 13 T cell receptor beta chains below all came from one sample that was sequenced in a study of T-cell memory formation after mild COVID-19. Each CDR3 protein is one row after TCRdb ran MiXCR on the 5' RACE reads. Among about 260,000 distinct CDR3 sequences listed, around 15% were seen once. The source material was PBMCs or a T cell subset sorted from them (not recorded which). Receptor source: a young man who had mild COVID-19 (a few samples of this study predate the infection). Cell type and time point are not known.

The table lists this clonotype with many counts. The chain has TRBV7-2 and TRBJ2-5, with D uncertain. Germline CDR1 reads SGHTA; CDR2 reads FQGNSA. The CDR3 spans 11 residues. V was clipped by 5 bases and J by 5 bases, with 6 bases between them. The CDR3 region is CASSPWETQYF. DNA of the CDR3: TGTGCCAGCAGCCCCTGGGAGACCCAGTACTTC.

The chain employs TRBV9 and TRBJ2-3, with 16 positions matching TRBD2. Trimming at V came to 4 bases and at J to 5 bases, leaving 10 bases not matched to a gene. The CDR3 contains 18 residues. In germline, CDR1 is SGDLS, CDR2 YYNGEE. CDR3 nucleotides: TGTGCCAGCAGCCCCCTGGGACTAGCGGGGGGGGAAGGAGATACGCAGTATTTT. This gives the protein CASSPLGLAGGEGDTQYF. Drawing the rest from reference TRBV9 and TRBJ2-3, the complete variable domain is DSGVTQTPKHLITATGQRVTLRCSPRSGDLSVYWYQQSLDQGLQFLIQYYNGEERAKGNILERFSAQQFPDLHSELNLSSLELGDSALYFCASSPLGLAGGEGDTQYFGPGTRLTVL.

This clonotype has just a few counts. This chain links TRBV4-3 with TRBJ1-3; no reliable D call. The CDR3 has 15 amino acids. Germline CDR1 and CDR2: LGHNA and YSLEER. V was trimmed by 1 base and J by 4 bases, leaving 11 bases between them. CDR3 residues: CASSQVGGPGNTIYF. The DNA of the CDR3 is TGCGCCAGCAGCCAAGTTGGAGGGCCCGGAAACACCATATATTTT.

This sequence joins TRBV28 and TRBJ2-2, with D perhaps matching TRBD2 (6 bases). Germline V gene lookup returns CDR1 MDHEN and CDR2 SYDVKM. With 7 bases removed from V and 1 base from J, the gap between germline ends came to 10 bases. CDR3 length equals 14 residues. CDR3 amino acids: CASNQGGNTGELFF. CDR3 nucleotides: TGTGCCAGCAACCAGGGAGGGAACACCGGGGAGCTGTTTTTT.

The chain has TRBV20-1 and TRBJ1-1; no clear D. The ends were cut back, 3 bases at V and 2 bases at J, with 10 bases in the middle. Germline V gene sequence: CDR1 DFQATT, CDR2 SNEGSKA (reference sequence). The CDR3 extends over 13 amino acids. DNA for the CDR3: TGCAGTGCTAGTCGTGGCAGTAACACTGAAGCTTTCTTT. Its translation: CSASRGSNTEAFF.

The J gene is TRBJ1-2, the V gene TRBV20-1, with D possibly being TRBD1 (6 bases). The CDR3 is made up of 16 amino acids. Germline CDR1 and CDR2: DFQATT and SNEGSKA (reference sequence). V was pared by 0 bases and J by 7 bases, with 21 bases between. In DNA form, the CDR3 reads TGCAGTGCTAGAGATAGTGTCGGCAGGGGACGTGGTGGCTACACCTTC. This gives the protein CSARDSVGRGRGGYTF.

This clonotype appeared a few times. The rearrangement links TRBV5-1 to TRBJ2-7; the match to TRBD1 covers 7 bases. Germline V CDR1 and CDR2: SGHRS, YFSETQ. V trimming: 2 bases; J trimming: 7 bases; junction bases outside the gene matches: 6. There are 13 residues in the CDR3. The CDR3 nucleotides read TGCGCCAGCAGCTTCCAGGACAGGATAGAGCAGTACTTC. This codes for CASSFQDRIEQYF.

V usage is TRBV4-3 and J usage is TRBJ2-1; TRBD1 matches 9 bases. The V gene's germline CDR1 is LGHNA and CDR2 YSLEER. The CDR3 has 17 residues. V was pared by 0 bases and J by 3 bases, with 6 bases of the junction left unmatched. For the CDR3, the DNA is TGCGCCAGCAGCCAAGACCCGGGACAGGGCTTCTACAATGAGCAGTTCTTC. Its translation: CASSQDPGQGFYNEQFF.

This chain links TRBV18 with TRBJ1-3; D is perhaps TRBD1 (5 bases). Trimming pared 0 bases from V and 8 bases from J, leaving 20 bases between. From germline, CDR1 is KGHSH and CDR2 LQKENI. The CDR3 contains 17 residues. DNA of the CDR3: TGTGCCAGCTCACCACCGATAGCAGGGAACGGCCGGCACACCATATATTTT. Its protein is CASSPPIAGNGRHTIYF.

The chain employs TRBV4-1 and TRBJ1-1, with D unclear. Germline CDR1 MGHRA, CDR2 YSYEKL. The CDR3 runs 14 residues. V was pared by 4 bases and J by 5 bases, with 14 bases between. CDR3 sequence: CASSPGAGGTEAFF. In DNA, the CDR3 is TGCGCCAGCAGCCCTGGCGCGGGTGGGACTGAAGCTTTCTTT.

This clonotype was seen a few times. One junction end does not reproduce the germline sequence, and a read error may be involved. This sequence joins TRBV7-2 and TRBJ2-3; D could derive from TRBD1 or TRBD2 (6 bases each). The germline CDR1 and CDR2 sequences are SGHTA and FQGNSA. The CDR3 spans 15 residues. CDR3 protein: CASSLSVGGTDTQYF. DNA for the CDR3: TGTGCCAGCAGCTTAAGTGTGGGGGGCACGGATACGCAGTATTTT.

J is TRBJ2-7 and V is TRBV27, with 7 bases that match TRBD1. The CDR3 runs to 14 residues. Germline CDR1 reads MNHEY; CDR2 reads SMNVEV (reference sequence). After removal of 11 bases from V and 2 bases from J, the junction contained 12 bases not matched to a gene. In DNA form, the CDR3 reads TGTGCCCGGCAAGGGGGCGAAGTTACCTACGAGCAGTACTTC. Amino acid sequence: CARQGGEVTYEQYF.

The rearrangement uses TRBV7-8 and TRBJ2-3, with D tentatively TRBD1 (5 bases). V dropped 5 bases and J dropped 7 bases, with 19 bases sitting between them. Germline V gives CDR1 SGHVS, CDR2 FQNEAQ. This CDR3 comprises 15 residues. CDR3 sequence: CASSTRAGPPNTQYF. In nucleotides, the CDR3 is TGTGCCAGCAGCACCAGGGCAGGGCCCCCGAATACGCAGTATTTT.